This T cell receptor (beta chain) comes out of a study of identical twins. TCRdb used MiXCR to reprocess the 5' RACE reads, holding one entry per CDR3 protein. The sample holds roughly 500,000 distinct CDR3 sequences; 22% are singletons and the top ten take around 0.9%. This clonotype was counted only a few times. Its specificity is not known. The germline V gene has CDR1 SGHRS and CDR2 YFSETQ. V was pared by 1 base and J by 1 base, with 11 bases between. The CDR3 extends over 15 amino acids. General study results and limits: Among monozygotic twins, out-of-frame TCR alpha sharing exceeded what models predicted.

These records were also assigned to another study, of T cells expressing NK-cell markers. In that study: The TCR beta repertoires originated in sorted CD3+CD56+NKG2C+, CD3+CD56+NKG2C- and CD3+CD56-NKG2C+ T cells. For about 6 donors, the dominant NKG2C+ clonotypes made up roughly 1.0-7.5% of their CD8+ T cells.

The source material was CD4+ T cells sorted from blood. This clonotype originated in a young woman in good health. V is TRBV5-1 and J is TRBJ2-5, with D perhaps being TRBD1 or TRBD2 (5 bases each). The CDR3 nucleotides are TGCGCCAGCAGCTTGTCGCCGGGACGCCAAGAGACCCAGTACTTC. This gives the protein CASSLSPGRQETQYF.